Following are 5 T cell receptor beta chains from one sample sequenced in a study of CD4 T cell repertoires in COVID-19. Produced via immunoSEQ multiplex PCR; TCRdb's table is partial and in-frame only. The data hold tens of thousands of clones, with more than 75% observed a single time. No culture step preceded sequencing of the ex vivo isolated memory T cells. The sequencing here drew on central memory CD4+ T cells from blood, taken before the COVID-19 pandemic. These receptors were taken from a human donor who had COVID-19.

This clone came up once. This chain joins TRBV19 and TRBJ1-1; 8 nucleotides agree with TRBD1. Trimming at V came to 2 bases and at J to 1 base, leaving 9 bases not matched to a gene. This CDR3 has 17 residues. Germline V lookup: CDR1 LNHDA, CDR2 SQIVND (reference sequence). The DNA of the CDR3 is TGTGCCAGTAGTATACGGACAGGGCTTTCTCCGAACACTGAAGCTTTCTTT. Translating gives CASSIRTGLSPNTEAFF.

This clone was recorded once. The gene calls are TRBV9 and TRBJ2-3; 11 positions agree with TRBD2. The CDR3 runs 16 residues. Germline CDR1 is SGDLS and CDR2 is YYNGEE. With 1 base clipped from V and 5 bases from J, the junction kept 6 bases outside the gene matches. The CDR3 DNA follows: TGTGCCAGCAGCGTATCGGCTAGCGGGGGGCGAGATACGCAGTATTTT. Translated: CASSVSASGGRDTQYF.

The rearrangement joins TRBV4-1 to TRBJ2-2, with D possibly being TRBD1 (6 bases). The CDR3 totals 15 residues. With 4 bases removed from V and 0 bases from J, the gap between germline ends came to 9 bases. The germline gives CDR1 MGHRA, CDR2 YSYEKL. CDR3 residues: CASSLGTPNTGELFF. The CDR3 DNA follows: TGCGCCAGCAGCCTCGGGACACCGAACACCGGGGAGCTGTTTTTT.

This chain links TRBV10-1 with TRBJ1-1, with D unresolved. CDR1 is WNHNN, CDR2 SYGVQD, per germline (reference sequence). Trimming removed 4 bases from V and 4 bases from J, with 10 bases in between. This CDR3 region has 13 residues. CDR3: CASSARTLTEAFF. The CDR3 nucleotides read TGCGCCAGCAGTGCCAGAACCCTCACTGAAGCTTTCTTT.

This chain joins TRBV6-1 and TRBJ1-2, with a tentative D call TRBD1 (5 bases). V was cut by 8 bases and J by 0 bases, with 16 bases left in between. The V gene's germline CDR1 is MNHNS and CDR2 SASEGT. This CDR3 has 15 amino acids. Written as DNA, the CDR3 is TGTGCCAGCGATACTACAGGAACCACTAACTATGGCTACACCTTC. As protein: CASDTTGTTNYGYTF.